What follows are 7 T cell receptor beta chains derived from one specimen sequenced in a study of Tregs in tolerant kidney transplant recipients. The data were produced by immunoSEQ multiplex PCR, yet TCRdb's version contains in-frame clones alone and is incomplete. The sample holds under 35,000 clones. The sample in question was CD8+ T cells from blood, obtained before the transplant. Receptors originate from a human donor who received a combined kidney and bone marrow transplant.

About this clone itself: The read comes to an end 3 residues before the CDR3 does, leaving the germline J gene to fill in the end. V usage is TRBV10-2 and J usage is TRBJ2-7, with unresolved D. Per germline, CDR1 WSHSY and CDR2 SAAADI. V was cut by 4 bases and J by 4 bases, with 8 bases left in between. The CDR3 covers 12 residues. The CDR3 here is CASSVNVYEQYF. The sequenced part of the CDR3 DNA is TGCGCCAGCAGTGTTAATGTTTACGAG.

Note on this clone: The read stops 3 residues short of the end of the CDR3; the missing end is completed from the germline J gene. The J gene is TRBJ2-1, the V gene TRBV7-9, with D maybe TRBD1 (5 bases). The CDR3 sequence is 15 residues long. The V gene lost 5 bases and the J gene lost 3 bases, with 14 bases spanning the gap. The germline V gene has CDR1 SEHNR and CDR2 FQNEAQ (reference sequence). The CDR3 DNA, read in part, is TGTGCCAGCAGCCCTGGCTTGGGGCTCTACAATGAG. Encoded protein: CASSPGLGLYNE. The full-length CDR3 reads as CASSPGLGLYNEQFF.

As concerns this clone: The CDR3 goes on 3 residues after the read ends, and that part is filled in from the germline J gene. This chain connects TRBV18 to TRBJ2-7; TRBD2 matches at 10 bases. Germline CDR1 KGHSH, CDR2 LQKENI. V lost 3 bases and J lost 2; bases outside the gene matches: 4. The CDR3 loop spans 15 amino acids. The CDR3 reads CASSPGAGGPYEQYF. The DNA read from the CDR3 is TGTGCCAGCTCACCTGGAGCGGGAGGGCCCTACGAG.

For this clone: The sequenced fragment ends 3 residues before the CDR3 boundary, so the rest is inferred from the germline J gene. The genes are TRBV19 and TRBJ2-7, with 8 bases matching TRBD1. This CDR3 is built from 15 residues. V was clipped by 6 bases and J by 3 bases; unmatched bases: 10. The V gene's germline CDR1 is LNHDA and CDR2 SQIVND (reference sequence). CDR3: CASSHGTGGNYEQYF. Partial CDR3 DNA: TGTGCCAGTAGCCACGGGACAGGCGGAAACTACGAG.

On this clone itself: The CDR3 goes on 3 residues after the read ends, and that part is filled in from the germline J gene. The chain combines TRBV29-1 with TRBJ2-7; 7 bases match TRBD1. There are 16 residues in the CDR3. The trim removed 7 bases at V and 1 base at J, leaving 16 bases unmatched. The germline CDR1 and CDR2 sequences are SQVTM and ANQGSEA. CDR3 amino acids: CSAQGVLAHRSYEQYF. The CDR3 bases that were read are TGCAGCGCCCAGGGGGTCCTAGCACATCGTTCCTACGAG.

Notes on this clone: The sequence runs out 3 residues before the end of the CDR3; the remainder is reconstructed from the germline J gene. V and J are TRBV7-8 and TRBJ2-7; 11 bases map to TRBD1. The CDR3 sequence is 15 residues long. The germline V gene encodes CDR1 SGHVS and CDR2 FQNEAQ. After removal of 5 bases from V and 3 bases from J, the junction contained 6 bases not matched to a gene. CDR3 DNA (partial): TGTGCCAGCAGCGAACCGGGACAGGGGGTCTACGAG. Translating gives CASSEPGQGVYE. The whole CDR3 sequence reads CASSEPGQGVYEQYF.

A note on this clone: From the germline J gene comes the end of the CDR3, since the read stops 3 residues before it. J is TRBJ2-7 and V is TRBV19; D is perhaps TRBD1 (6 bases). The CDR3 contains 15 residues. Germline loops: CDR1 LNHDA, CDR2 SQIVND (reference sequence). The germline V and J ends were trimmed by 4 bases and 1 base, with 14 bases remaining between them. CDR3 DNA (partial): TGTGCCAGTAGTAGGGGGCAGGGGCCGTCCTACGAG. The encoded protein is CASSRGQGPSYE. The whole CDR3 reads CASSRGQGPSYEQYF.